These 20 T cell receptor beta chains were all obtained from the same sample, sequenced in a study of T cells after yellow fever vaccination. TCRdb re-analysed the 5' RACE reads in MiXCR, keeping a single row per CDR3 protein. Of over 110,000 distinct CDR3 sequences in the sample, roughly 8% were seen once. Sample: CD4+ T cells sorted from PBMCs, taken 5 days after the yellow fever booster vaccination. The receptors shown here come from a man aged 25-45 years who received the YFV17D yellow fever vaccine.

The gene calls are TRBV18 and TRBJ2-3; D unresolved. The CDR3 is 15 residues long. Germline V lookup: CDR1 KGHSH, CDR2 LQKENI. The V and J ends lost 1 base and 0 bases respectively, with 8 bases between them. Here the CDR3 DNA reads TGTGCCAGCTCACCACAGGGATCTAGCACAGATACGCAGTATTTT. Translating gives CASSPQGSSTDTQYF.

This clonotype was found a few times. The rearrangement links TRBV12-3 or TRBV12-4 to TRBJ2-6; D is unresolved. Trimming pared 8 bases from V and 1 base from J, leaving 18 bases between. The CDR3 is 17 amino acids. The CDR3 loop is CASGARRARSGANVLTF. CDR3 bases: TGTGCCAGCGGAGCTCGTCGGGCCCGTTCTGGGGCCAACGTCCTGACTTTC.

There are a few counts of this clonotype. The V gene is TRBV6-1, the J gene TRBJ2-1; perhaps D is TRBD1 or TRBD2 (6 bases each). V lost 5 bases and J 5 bases, leaving 19 bases between the germline ends. Germline V lookup: CDR1 MNHNS, CDR2 SASEGT. The CDR3 has 16 amino acids. The CDR3 protein is CASSPGGARSDNEQFF. The CDR3 DNA is TGTGCCAGCAGTCCCGGGGGCGCAAGGAGTGACAATGAGCAGTTCTTC.

The sample holds a few counts of this clonotype. The V and J genes are TRBV14 and TRBJ2-5; unclear D gene. V was clipped by 5 bases and J by 5 bases, with 21 bases between them. Germline V gene data show CDR1 as SGHDN and CDR2 as FVKESK. CDR3 length: 16 residues. Here the CDR3 DNA reads TGTGCCAGCAGCAACGGACCCAACCGAGATCCTGAGACCCAGTACTTC. Its translation: CASSNGPNRDPETQYF.

The sample holds many counts of this clonotype. This chain joins TRBV10-3 and TRBJ2-5, with TRBD1 identical over 8 bases. With V trimmed by 6 bases and J by 2 bases, 8 bases remained unmatched. Germline CDR1 ENHRY, CDR2 SYGVKD. The CDR3 totals 15 residues. In nucleotides, the CDR3 is TGTGCCATCAGCCCCGGGACAGGTGTACAAGAGACCCAGTACTTC. This gives the protein CAISPGTGVQETQYF.

This clonotype was seen only a few times. The chain combines TRBV10-3 with TRBJ2-1; D remains unclear. Germline V lookup: CDR1 ENHRY, CDR2 SYGVKD. Between the trimmed V and J ends, which lost 3 bases and 9 bases, there was a span of 6 bases. The length of the CDR3 is 11 residues. CDR3: CAISERSEQFF. As DNA, the CDR3 is TGTGCCATCAGTGAAAGAAGTGAGCAGTTCTTC.

This clonotype has a count of ten or more. The J gene is TRBJ2-2, the V gene TRBV18, with a weak D call TRBD2 (5 bases). The V gene's germline CDR1 is KGHSH and CDR2 LQKENI. V shed 6 bases and J shed 6 bases, with 8 bases lying between them. The CDR3 contains 12 residues. This chain's CDR3 is CASSERSGELFF. The CDR3 region has the DNA TGTGCCAGCTCCGAGCGGTCCGGGGAGCTGTTTTTT.

Ten or more counts support this clonotype. The chain recombines TRBV28 with TRBJ1-2; weak D call: TRBD1 (6 bases). CDR1 is MDHEN, CDR2 SYDVKM, per germline. This CDR3 is built from 14 residues. Between the trimmed V and J ends, which lost 3 bases and 5 bases, there was a span of 13 bases. CDR3: CASSFTGAVYGYTF. CDR3 sequence (DNA): TGTGCCAGCAGTTTCACGGGGGCGGTATATGGCTACACCTTC.

This chain uses TRBV25-1 with TRBJ2-6; possible D gene TRBD2, 7 bases. Germline V lookup: CDR1 MGHDK, CDR2 SYGVNS. Trimming stripped 2 bases from V and 3 bases from J, with 11 bases between. There are 16 residues in the CDR3. The CDR3 protein is CASSERGALGANVLTF. DNA of the CDR3: TGTGCCAGCAGTGAACGGGGGGCGCTTGGGGCCAACGTCCTGACTTTC.

Ten or more counts support this clonotype. The chain couples TRBV7-3 to TRBJ2-1, with D perhaps TRBD1 (6 bases). Between the trimmed V and J ends, which lost 3 bases and 9 bases, there was a span of 15 bases. The germline gives CDR1 SGHTA, CDR2 FQGTGA. This CDR3 contains 14 residues. DNA for the CDR3: TGTGCCAGCAGCTTTTCAGGGGTACAGGGTGAGCAGTTCTTC. This translates into CASSFSGVQGEQFF.

The CDR3 DNA reads TGCAGTGCTGGAACCAGCGGGAGGGCCAATGAGCAGTTCTTC. This codes for CSAGTSGRANEQFF. This chain connects TRBV20-1 to TRBJ2-1; 10 nucleotides line up with TRBD2. V was clipped by 5 bases and J by 6 bases; unmatched bases: 7. This CDR3 has 14 amino acids. The germline CDR1 and CDR2 sequences are DFQATT and SNEGSKA (reference sequence).

Worth noting for this clonotype: A much larger clone lies one base from this, so it may be a read error. The gene calls are TRBV29-1 and TRBJ2-3; weak D call: TRBD1 (6 bases). This CDR3 contains 12 residues. Germline V gene data show CDR1 as SQVTM and CDR2 as ANQGSEA. Trimming cost V 4 bases and J 4 bases, with 9 bases left between them. DNA of the CDR3: TGCAGCGTTGTACAGGGCCCAGATACGCAGTATTTT. This translates into CSVVQGPDTQYF.

This clonotype was observed at least ten times. The chain uses TRBV29-1 and TRBJ2-7, with 9 bases identical to TRBD1. Germline V gene lookup returns CDR1 SQVTM and CDR2 ANQGSEA. Trimming removed 7 bases from V and 2 bases from J; junction bases left unmatched: 6. The CDR3 totals 13 residues. CDR3 bases: TGCAGCGCAGGACAGGGGATAACCTACGAGCAGTACTTC. Translated, it gives CSAGQGITYEQYF.

For this clonotype: A read error is possible here, since a much larger clone lies one base away. This chain connects TRBV3-1 to TRBJ2-4; TRBD2 matches at 16 bases. Germline V gene lookup returns CDR1 LGHDT and CDR2 YNNKEL (reference sequence). CDR3 length: 17 residues. CDR3 DNA: TGTGCCATCAGCCGGGGACTAGCGGGAGGGCCGGGAAACATTCAGTACTTC. This translates into CAISRGLAGGPGNIQYF.

The V gene is TRBV15, the J gene TRBJ2-5, with TRBD2 matching 7 bases. With V trimmed by 1 base and J by 3 bases, 5 bases remained unmatched. This CDR3 is 15 amino acids long. Germline lookup yields CDR1 LNHNV and CDR2 YYDKDF (reference sequence). This CDR3 reads CATSRGIAGKETQYF. The DNA for the CDR3 is TGTGCCACCAGCAGAGGGATAGCGGGTAAAGAGACCCAGTACTTC.

In its sample, this clonotype was seen many times. This chain links TRBV7-2 with TRBJ2-1; 7 positions agree with TRBD1. Germline CDR1 reads SGHTA; CDR2 reads FQGNSA. The CDR3 contains 15 residues. Trimming cost V 5 bases and J 5 bases; bases outside gene matches: 9. The CDR3 DNA follows: TGTGCCAGCAGCCACGCCGTGACAGGGAACAATGAGCAGTTCTTC. It encodes CASSHAVTGNNEQFF. The whole variable domain, filled in from reference TRBV7-2 and TRBJ2-1, reads GAGVSQSPSNKVTEKGKDVELRCDPISGHTALYWYRQSLGQGLEFLIYFQGNSAPDKSGLPSDRFSAERTGGSVSTLTIQRTQQEDSAVYLCASSHAVTGNNEQFFGPGTRLTVL.

This clonotype was seen many times. The chain joins TRBV27 to TRBJ2-1; 8 positions match TRBD2. Germline V CDR1 and CDR2: MNHEY, SMNVEV (reference sequence). V trimming: 6 bases; J trimming: 3 bases; junction bases outside the gene matches: 7. The length of the CDR3 is 15 residues. The CDR3 region has the DNA TGTGCCAGCAGAATTAGCGGGACTCGCTACAATGAGCAGTTCTTC. The encoded protein is CASRISGTRYNEQFF.

This clonotype showed up many times. This chain joins TRBV7-8 and TRBJ2-3, with 10 bases matching TRBD1. CDR1 and CDR2 (germline): SGHVS, FQNEAQ. V lost 5 bases, J lost 3 bases, and 5 bases stayed unmatched. The CDR3 runs to 15 residues. CDR3 nucleotides: TGTGCCAGCAGCGAACCGGGACAGGGGACAGATACGCAGTATTTT. Protein product: CASSEPGQGTDTQYF.

This clonotype appeared many times. The chain links TRBV20-1 to TRBJ2-5, with D hard to call. The germline gives CDR1 DFQATT, CDR2 SNEGSKA (reference sequence). This CDR3 spans 14 amino acids. V was pared by 0 bases and J by 1 base, with 9 bases between. CDR3 in amino acids: CSAREPTRQETQYF. CDR3 coding DNA: TGCAGTGCTAGAGAGCCGACTCGCCAAGAGACCCAGTACTTC.

Remarks on this clonotype: A read error may explain this, as a much larger clone is one base away. This chain uses TRBV6-1 with TRBJ2-7; D might be TRBD1 (6 bases). CDR1 is MNHNS, CDR2 SASEGT, per germline. V was trimmed by 6 bases and J by 7 bases, leaving 19 bases between them. This CDR3 is built from 14 residues. In nucleotides, the CDR3 is TGTGCCAGCAGACCGGGGACATGGGGCGCGGAGCAGTACTTC. This sequence encodes CASRPGTWGAEQYF.